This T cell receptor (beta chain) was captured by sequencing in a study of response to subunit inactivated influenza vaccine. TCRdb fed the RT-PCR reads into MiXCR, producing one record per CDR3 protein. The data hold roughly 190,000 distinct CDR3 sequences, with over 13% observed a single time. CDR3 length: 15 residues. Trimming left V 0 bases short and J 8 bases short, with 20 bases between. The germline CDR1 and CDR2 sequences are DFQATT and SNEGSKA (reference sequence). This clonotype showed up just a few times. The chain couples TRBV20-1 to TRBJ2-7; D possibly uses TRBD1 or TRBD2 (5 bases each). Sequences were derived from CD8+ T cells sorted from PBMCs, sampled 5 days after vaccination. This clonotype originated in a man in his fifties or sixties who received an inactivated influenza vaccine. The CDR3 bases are TGCAGTGCTAGAGATGTGGCCCAGAGGGTGGGACAGCAGTACTTC. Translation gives CSARDVAQRVGQQYF.